These 8 T cell receptor beta chains share one sample of origin, sequenced in a study of T cell repertoires in ileal Crohn's disease. The sorted cells were lamina propria lymphocytes from surgical specimens, first isolated by density gradient. Here immunoSEQ multiplex PCR was the method, and the copy in TCRdb shows in-frame clones only, minus some. The table lists 2,500 to 3,000 clones, around 90% of them singletons, with roughly 2.2% in the top ten. Sequencing was carried out using CD4+ T cells sorted from the ileum. The source is an adult with Crohn's disease.

DNA for the CDR3: TGTGCCAGCACTTACACAGATACGCAGTATTTT. It specifies CASTYTDTQYF. The chain combines TRBV11-2 with TRBJ2-3; D is uncertain. CDR1 SGHAT and CDR2 FQNNGV come from the germline V gene. The V end was cut by 7 bases, the J end by 2 bases, with 4 bases between. The CDR3 length is 11 residues.

The chain combines TRBV19 with TRBJ1-1; no reliable D call. V dropped 5 bases and J dropped 9 bases, with 13 bases sitting between them. Germline-derived CDR1 and CDR2 are LNHDA and SQIVND (reference sequence). The CDR3 length is 12 residues. CDR3 amino acids: CASSSPTRQAFF. CDR3 in DNA: TGTGCCAGTAGTTCTCCGACAAGGCAAGCTTTCTTT.

This CDR3 is CASSLTGTYEQYF. DNA of the CDR3: TGTGCCAGCAGCTTGACAGGGACCTACGAGCAGTACTTC. The chain is built from TRBV5-4 and TRBJ2-7; tentative D call: TRBD1 (6 bases). V gave up 1 base and J gave up 2 bases, with 7 bases separating them. The V gene's germline CDR1 is SGHNT and CDR2 YYREEE (reference sequence). The CDR3 length is 13 residues.

The chain links TRBV5-1 to TRBJ2-3, with 10 bases fitting TRBD2. With V trimmed by 0 bases and J by 2 bases, 3 bases remained unmatched. The CDR3 consists of 16 residues. Germline CDR1 SGHRS, CDR2 YFSETQ. CDR3: CASSLASGGPTDTQYF. The CDR3 coding sequence is TGCGCCAGCAGCTTGGCTAGCGGGGGACCCACAGATACGCAGTATTTT.

V and J are TRBV6-4 and TRBJ1-1; TRBD1 aligns across 9 bases. Trimming took 5 bases from V and 2 from J; bases not matched to a gene: 9. Germline CDR1 reads MRHNA; CDR2 reads SNTAGT. This CDR3 comprises 16 residues. For the CDR3, the DNA is TGTGCCAGCAGTAAGGGGCCGGGACAGGGCAACACTGAAGCTTTCTTT. This codes for CASSKGPGQGNTEAFF.

The rearrangement uses TRBV4-1 and TRBJ2-3, with 12 bases fitting TRBD2. This CDR3 contains 17 residues. Losses at the gene ends were 4 bases for V and 0 bases for J; bases not matched to a gene: 5. CDR1 MGHRA and CDR2 YSYEKL come from the germline V gene. CDR3 residues: CASSPWTSGTSTDTQYF. Written as DNA, the CDR3 is TGCGCCAGCAGCCCCTGGACTAGCGGGACTAGCACAGATACGCAGTATTTT.

This sequence joins TRBV7-3 and TRBJ2-2, with D uncertain. V dropped 5 bases and J dropped 5 bases, with 6 bases sitting between them. The V gene's germline CDR1 is SGHTA and CDR2 FQGTGA. This CDR3 region has 12 residues. This CDR3 reads CASSPQTGELFF. The CDR3 DNA reads as TGTGCCAGCAGCCCCCAAACCGGGGAGCTGTTTTTT.

This chain uses TRBV27 with TRBJ2-4; 10 bases line up with TRBD1. The J segment lost 6 bases and the V segment lost 6 bases, leaving 5 bases of the junction unmatched. The CDR3 length is 14 residues. The germline V gene encodes CDR1 MNHEY and CDR2 SMNVEV (reference sequence). Written as DNA, the CDR3 is TGTGCCAGCAGGGGCCGGGACAGGGGAAACATTCAGTACTTC. It specifies CASRGRDRGNIQYF.